This TCR beta chain emerged from a study of cytomegalovirus exposure and HLA in healthy donors. The table came from immunoSEQ multiplex PCR; TCRdb's copy has only in-frame clones and leaves some out. Of approximately 110,000 clones detected, 85% to 95% appear once; the ten largest clones hold 1% to 1.5%. The germline V and J ends were trimmed by 0 bases and 9 bases, with 14 bases remaining between them. The V gene's germline CDR1 is PRHDT and CDR2 FYEKMQ (reference sequence). The CDR3 runs 14 residues. The genes are TRBV13 and TRBJ1-1, with D maybe TRBD1 (5 bases). The clonotype originates from a woman between 18 and 29 years old in good health and CMV-seronegative. Sequencing was done on a sample of PBMCs. CDR3 sequence: CASSLGTATEQAFF. Written as DNA, the CDR3 is TGTGCCAGCAGCTTAGGGACAGCTACAGAACAAGCTTTCTTT.